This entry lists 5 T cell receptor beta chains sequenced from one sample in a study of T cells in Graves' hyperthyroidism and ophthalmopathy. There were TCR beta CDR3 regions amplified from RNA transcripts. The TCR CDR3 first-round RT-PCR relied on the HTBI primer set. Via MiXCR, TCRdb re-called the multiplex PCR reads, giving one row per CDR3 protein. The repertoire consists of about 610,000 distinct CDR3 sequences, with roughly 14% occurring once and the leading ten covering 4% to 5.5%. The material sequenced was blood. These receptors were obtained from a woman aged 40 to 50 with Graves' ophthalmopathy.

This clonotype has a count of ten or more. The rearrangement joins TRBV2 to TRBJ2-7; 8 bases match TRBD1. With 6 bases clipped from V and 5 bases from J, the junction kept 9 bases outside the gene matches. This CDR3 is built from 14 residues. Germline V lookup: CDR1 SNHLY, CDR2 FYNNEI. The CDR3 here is CASRPPDRENEQYF. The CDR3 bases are TGTGCCAGCAGGCCCCCGGACAGGGAGAACGAGCAGTACTTC.

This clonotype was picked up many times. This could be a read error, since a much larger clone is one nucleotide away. CDR3 sequence reads: CASSEHNYGYTF. The DNA for the CDR3 is TGTGCCAGCAGTGAACATAACTATGGCTACACCTTC. The chain combines TRBV6-1 with TRBJ1-2; no firm D call. CDR3 length: 12 amino acids. CDR1 and CDR2 from the germline V gene are MNHNS and SASEGT. Deletions cut 2 bases from V and 1 base from J, with 2 bases between.

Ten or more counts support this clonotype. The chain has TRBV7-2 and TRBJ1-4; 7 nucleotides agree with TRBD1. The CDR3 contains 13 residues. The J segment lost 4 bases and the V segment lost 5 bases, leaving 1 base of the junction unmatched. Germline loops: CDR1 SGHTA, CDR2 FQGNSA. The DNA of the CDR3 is TGTGCCAGCAGCCGGGACAGTAATGAAAAACTGTTTTTT. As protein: CASSRDSNEKLFF.

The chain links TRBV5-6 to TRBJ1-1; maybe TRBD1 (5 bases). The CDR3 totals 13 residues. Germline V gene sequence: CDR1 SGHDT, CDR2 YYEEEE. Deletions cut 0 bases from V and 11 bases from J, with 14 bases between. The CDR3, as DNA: TGTGCCAGCAGCTTGGTGGGGACTCTACGGGCTTTCTTT. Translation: CASSLVGTLRAFF.

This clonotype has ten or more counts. CDR3 DNA: TGTGCCAGCAGCCCCATACAGGGAAGGAACACTGAAGCTTTCTTT. Its protein product is CASSPIQGRNTEAFF. The gene calls are TRBV6-2 or TRBV6-3 and TRBJ1-1; maybe TRBD1 (6 bases). CDR3 length equals 15 residues. CDR1 is MNHEY, CDR2 SVGEGT, per germline. V gave up 6 bases and J gave up 1 base, with 15 bases separating them.